The 2 T cell receptor beta chains reported below all come from one sample, sequenced in a study of T cell changes during pregnancy in multiple sclerosis. Some clones are missing from TCRdb's copy, which holds only in-frame ones; the method was immunoSEQ multiplex PCR. The sample yields around 97,000 clones, roughly nine tenths seen once. Sequencing used peripheral blood, obtained after pregnancy. Receptors originate from a female donor with multiple sclerosis, enrolled in a pregnancy study.

The chain links TRBV4-1 to TRBJ2-7, with D possibly being TRBD2 (6 bases). Per the germline V gene, CDR1 is MGHRA and CDR2 is YSYEKL. The CDR3 runs 15 residues. Deletions cut 1 base from V and 0 bases from J, with 10 bases between. CDR3 sequence reads: CASSQAGLLSYEQYF. Written as DNA, the CDR3 is TGCGCCAGCAGCCAAGCGGGACTCCTCTCCTACGAGCAGTACTTC.

The J gene is TRBJ1-5, the V gene TRBV7-9; 11 bases are a match to TRBD1. Per germline, CDR1 SEHNR and CDR2 FQNEAQ (reference sequence). V gave up 4 bases and J gave up 6 bases; unmatched junction bases: 5. The CDR3 runs 15 residues. The CDR3 region has the DNA TGTGCCAGCAGCTCAGAAGGACAGGGGGCTCAGCCCCAGCATTTT. It specifies CASSSEGQGAQPQHF.